Below, 26 T cell receptor beta chains from the same sample are listed, as sequenced in a study of shared clonotypes between healthy human individuals. Some clones are missing from TCRdb's copy, which holds only in-frame ones; the method was immunoSEQ multiplex PCR. This table has approximately 2.5 million clones, 85% to 95% appearing once. The material sequenced was naive CD4+ T cells sorted from blood. This sample's subset: CD45RA+ positively selected. These receptors all stem from a man aged 18 to 35 in good health.

The J gene is TRBJ2-2, the V gene TRBV5-1; 7 bases match TRBD1. The CDR3 covers 17 residues. Germline lookup yields CDR1 SGHRS and CDR2 YFSETQ. V dropped 0 bases and J dropped 0; count of bases not matched to a gene: 5. CDR3 bases: TGCGCCAGCAGCTTGGGACAGGGCATTACGAACACCGGGGAGCTGTTTTTT. Translated, it gives CASSLGQGITNTGELFF.

The chain is built from TRBV5-4 and TRBJ2-1; D call uncertain. Trimming removed 1 base from V and 9 bases from J, with 8 bases in between. The CDR3 consists of 12 residues. Looked up from germline, CDR1 is SGHNT and CDR2 is YYREEE (reference sequence). The CDR3: CASSLLGSEQFF. DNA of the CDR3: TGTGCCAGCAGCTTGTTGGGCAGTGAGCAGTTCTTC.

V usage is TRBV9 and J usage is TRBJ1-2, with D perhaps TRBD1 (5 bases). CDR1 and CDR2 (germline): SGDLS, YYNGEE. This CDR3 has 13 amino acids. Trimming pared 0 bases from V and 8 bases from J, leaving 11 bases between. CDR3 in amino acids: CASSVVGAGGYTF. In nucleotides, the CDR3 is TGTGCCAGCAGCGTAGTAGGGGCAGGGGGCTACACCTTC.

V usage is TRBV10-1 and J usage is TRBJ2-2; TRBD2 might be the D (5 bases). With 11 bases removed from V and 3 bases from J, the gap between germline ends came to 34 bases. The CDR3 is 20 residues long. Germline CDR1 is WNHNN and CDR2 is SYGVQD (reference sequence). The CDR3 DNA is TGCGCCGGCAAGTTGCCAAAATCGCGGCTCGCCTTTAGCGACACCGGGGAGCTGTTTTTT. Its protein product is CAGKLPKSRLAFSDTGELFF.

The rearrangement joins TRBV7-2 to TRBJ2-5; D call uncertain. The CDR3 is 15 amino acids. The V end lost 4 bases, the J end lost 2 bases, and 14 bases lay between the germline ends. CDR1 and CDR2 from the germline V gene are SGHTA and FQGNSA. This CDR3 is CASSSAWVVQETQYF. In nucleotides, the CDR3 is TGTGCCAGCAGCTCAGCCTGGGTAGTTCAAGAGACCCAGTACTTC.

The rearrangement links TRBV5-8 to TRBJ2-2, with 8 bases aligning to TRBD2. Germline V gene data show CDR1 as SGHTS and CDR2 as YDEGEE. The V segment lost 3 bases and the J segment 0 bases; nucleotides outside the gene matches: 16. The CDR3 consists of 20 residues. Here the CDR3 reads CASSYHGRISGVPNTGELFF. The CDR3 DNA is TGTGCCAGCAGCTATCATGGGAGAATTAGCGGGGTTCCGAACACCGGGGAGCTGTTTTTT.

The count of this clone is one. The V and J genes are TRBV6-5 and TRBJ2-6; D is undetermined. The CDR3 runs to 14 residues. In germline, CDR1 is MNHEY, CDR2 SVGAGI. V was pared by 5 bases and J by 0 bases, with 5 bases between. The CDR3 coding sequence is TGTGCCAGCAGTACGTACTCTGGGGCCAACGTCCTGACTTTC. This sequence encodes CASSTYSGANVLTF.

Turning to this clone: Other DNA sequences in this sample translate to the same CDR3. This rearrangement joins TRBV7-2 to TRBJ2-1; 7 bases line up with TRBD2. Germline V gene lookup returns CDR1 SGHTA and CDR2 FQGNSA. J was trimmed by 6 bases and V by 5 bases; bases with no gene match: 7. This CDR3 has 14 amino acids. The CDR3 nucleotides are TGTGCCAGCAGCCCGACTAGCCTAGGCAATGAGCAGTTCTTC. It is translated as CASSPTSLGNEQFF.

The rearrangement links TRBV6-6 to TRBJ2-3, with 8 bases lining up with TRBD1. Losses at the gene ends were 6 bases for V and 2 bases for J; bases not matched to a gene: 4. Germline-derived CDR1 and CDR2 are MNHNY and SVGAGI (reference sequence). The CDR3 has 14 amino acids. In DNA, the CDR3 is TGTGCCAGCAGCAAGGACAGGGCCACAGATACGCAGTATTTT. It translates to CASSKDRATDTQYF.

The sample holds one count of this clone. The genes are TRBV27 and TRBJ2-1; D might be TRBD1 (6 bases). Germline CDR1 MNHEY, CDR2 SMNVEV (reference sequence). Trimming left V 8 bases short and J 10 bases short, with 18 bases between. The CDR3 has 13 amino acids. CDR3 nucleotides: TGTGCCAGCTCAGTTGACCGGGGACACGAGCAGTTCTTC. Protein sequence: CASSVDRGHEQFF.

In its sample, this clone was seen a few times. The rearrangement joins TRBV6-6 to TRBJ1-6; unclear D gene. V was trimmed by 0 bases and J by 0 bases, leaving 6 bases between them. Looked up from germline, CDR1 is MNHNY and CDR2 is SVGAGI (reference sequence). The length of the CDR3 is 16 residues. CDR3 in amino acids: CASSYSQSSYNSPLHF. CDR3 nucleotide sequence: TGTGCCAGCAGTTACTCTCAGAGCTCCTATAATTCACCCCTCCACTTT.

This clone occurred once. Written as DNA, the CDR3 is TGTGCCAGCAGCTCTCCCAGCAGGGTCTACAATGAGCAGTTCTTC. Protein sequence: CASSSPSRVYNEQFF. The chain uses TRBV9 and TRBJ2-1, with TRBD1 as a possible D gene (5 bases). V was cut by 4 bases and J by 3 bases, with 14 bases left in between. The CDR3 totals 15 residues. From germline, CDR1 is SGDLS and CDR2 YYNGEE.

DNA for the CDR3: TGTGCCAGCAGTTTTTCGGGGCTAGGGGGTCACGAGCAGTACTTC. As protein: CASSFSGLGGHEQYF. The J gene is TRBJ2-7, the V gene TRBV28, with D maybe TRBD1 (6 bases). The germline V gene has CDR1 MDHEN and CDR2 SYDVKM. With 3 bases removed from V and 5 bases from J, the gap between germline ends came to 17 bases. There are 15 residues in the CDR3.

The chain uses TRBV9 and TRBJ2-3; 8 nucleotides align to TRBD2. V lost 0 bases to trimming and J lost 2 bases; unmatched junction nucleotides: 11. This CDR3 contains 18 residues. Germline CDR1 reads SGDLS; CDR2 reads YYNGEE. The CDR3: CASSVGSAGVRATDTQYF. CDR3 DNA: TGTGCCAGCAGCGTAGGTTCAGCGGGAGTTAGGGCCACAGATACGCAGTATTTT.

This clone appeared a few times. The chain combines TRBV10-2 with TRBJ2-1, with D tentatively TRBD2 (5 bases). The CDR3 loop spans 12 amino acids. V lost 4 bases and J 9 bases, leaving 10 bases between the germline ends. Germline assignment: CDR1 WSHSY and CDR2 SAAADI. CDR3 coding DNA: TGCGCCAGCAGTGGCGGGCCGGGTGAGCAGTTCTTC. It codes for CASSGGPGEQFF.

This clone was seen just once. Additional DNA sequences in this sample encode the identical CDR3. This chain connects TRBV19 to TRBJ2-7; a weak D match, TRBD1 (6 bases). The CDR3 has 13 residues. Trimming left V 6 bases short and J 2 bases short, with 11 bases between. Germline loops: CDR1 LNHDA, CDR2 SQIVND (reference sequence). CDR3 residues: CASRQGAAYEQYF. In nucleotides, the CDR3 is TGTGCCAGTAGACAGGGCGCCGCCTACGAGCAGTACTTC.

This chain joins TRBV5-5 and TRBJ2-7; the D gene is possibly TRBD1 (6 bases). The CDR3 consists of 17 residues. Trimming left V 4 bases short and J 3 bases short, with 23 bases between. Germline values: CDR1 SGHKS, CDR2 YYEKEE (reference sequence). CDR3: CASSTNSYRALNYEQYF. In DNA, the CDR3 is TGTGCCAGCAGCACAAATTCCTACAGGGCCCTAAACTACGAGCAGTACTTC. Filled out from reference TRBV5-5 and TRBJ2-7, the complete variable domain reads DAGVTQSPTHLIKTRGQQVTLRCSPISGHKSVSWYQQVLGQGPQFIFQYYEKEERGRGNFPDRFSARQFPNYSSELNVNALLLGDSALYLCASSTNSYRALNYEQYFGPGTRLTVT.

This rearrangement joins TRBV10-3 to TRBJ2-7; either TRBD1 or TRBD2 may fit D (5 bases each). CDR1 is ENHRY and CDR2 is SYGVKD in the germline V gene. This CDR3 is 13 amino acids long. With 5 bases removed from V and 3 bases from J, the gap between germline ends came to 11 bases. The CDR3 here is CAISSGTDYEQYF. CDR3 bases: TGTGCCATCAGTTCCGGGACCGACTACGAGCAGTACTTC.

V and J are TRBV28 and TRBJ1-5, with D perhaps matching TRBD1 (5 bases). The CDR3 sequence is 16 residues long. Trimming removed 5 bases from V and 2 bases from J, with 16 bases in between. Looked up from germline, CDR1 is MDHEN and CDR2 is SYDVKM. The DNA for the CDR3 is TGTGCCAGCAGTCCCCCGGGGGGGAGGGGCAATCAGCCCCAGCATTTT. Translation: CASSPPGGRGNQPQHF. Based on the CDR3 plus reference TRBV28 and TRBJ1-5, the full variable domain is DVKVTQSSRYLVKRTGEKVFLECVQDMDHENMFWYRQDPGLGLRLIYFSYDVKMKEKGDIPEGYSVSREKKERFSLILESASTNQTSMYLCASSPPGGRGNQPQHFGDGTRLSIL.

J is TRBJ1-5 and V is TRBV27; 9 nucleotides agree with TRBD1. There are 18 residues in the CDR3. The germline CDR1 and CDR2 sequences are MNHEY and SMNVEV (reference sequence). V gave up 6 bases and J gave up 4 bases; unmatched junction bases: 16. DNA for the CDR3: TGTGCCAGCAGCCGCAAGACCCCGGGACAGGGAAATAATCAGCCCCAGCATTTT. Protein: CASSRKTPGQGNNQPQHF.

The chain employs TRBV5-8 and TRBJ2-5; possibly TRBD2 for D (5 bases). V was clipped by 4 bases and J by 1 base, with 11 bases between them. Germline loops: CDR1 SGHTS, CDR2 YDEGEE. The CDR3 covers 14 residues. The CDR3 bases are TGTGCCAGCAGCCCCCGGACTCCCCAAGAGACCCAGTACTTC. Protein product: CASSPRTPQETQYF.

J is TRBJ1-1 and V is TRBV7-2; no reliable D call. V shed 5 bases and J shed 4 bases, with 17 bases lying between them. The CDR3 consists of 15 residues. The germline CDR1 and CDR2 sequences are SGHTA and FQGNSA. CDR3: CASSPVGDISTEAFF. The CDR3 bases are TGTGCCAGCAGCCCAGTCGGGGATATAAGCACTGAAGCTTTCTTT.

In the case of this clone: A read error may account for a junction end that differs from germline. The chain uses TRBV7-7 and TRBJ2-5; D ambiguous. The CDR3 runs to 17 residues. Germline V gives CDR1 SSHAT, CDR2 FNYEAQ (reference sequence). The CDR3 is CASSPAGRLSAAETQYF. DNA for the CDR3: TGTGCTAGCAGCCCAGCAGGACGGTTGTCCGCGGCGGAGACCCAGTACTTC.

The chain has TRBV19 and TRBJ1-5; D may be TRBD1 (5 bases). Germline V lookup: CDR1 LNHDA, CDR2 SQIVND (reference sequence). The V and J ends lost 9 bases and 7 bases respectively, with 31 bases between them. The CDR3 sequence is 18 residues long. CDR3: CASTTVKKVSGSGQPQHF. The CDR3 DNA is TGTGCCAGCACGACTGTAAAGAAGGTTTCAGGGAGTGGACAGCCCCAGCATTTT.

Comment on this clone: Different DNA sequences within this sample yield the same CDR3. V usage is TRBV30 and J usage is TRBJ2-7; D could derive from TRBD1 or TRBD2 (5 bases each). This CDR3 comprises 11 residues. Trimming pared 1 base from V and 7 bases from J, leaving 8 bases between. Germline lookup yields CDR1 GTSNPN and CDR2 SVGIG (reference sequence). Written as DNA, the CDR3 is TGTGCCTGGAGTGCGGGGCGAGAGCAGTACTTC. Translation gives CAWSAGREQYF.

V gene TRBV20-1 combines with J gene TRBJ2-7; D unclear. The ends were cut back, 5 bases at V and 8 bases at J, with 10 bases in the middle. The germline gives CDR1 DFQATT, CDR2 SNEGSKA (reference sequence). The CDR3 has 10 amino acids. CDR3 bases: TGCAGTGCTGCGGCGGATCAGCAGTACTTC. It encodes CSAAADQQYF.